This paragraph covers one T cell receptor (beta chain) sequence. Its antigen is as yet unknown. Germline V gene lookup returns CDR1 SGHVS and CDR2 FQNEAQ. V gave up 1 base and J gave up 8 bases, with 14 bases separating them. The CDR3 is made up of 14 amino acids. These data belong to a study of blood T cells in healthy people across ages. Regarding the study as a whole: Because sorting was not performed, PBMCs prevented conclusive naive versus antigen-experienced comparison.

The second PCR ran roughly 6 to 12 cycles with a sample-barcoded 5' primer and J-beta primers. TCRdb re-derived calls from the 5' RACE reads in MiXCR, one entry per CDR3 protein. The table shows around 2 million distinct CDR3 sequences, with around 40% occurring only once. The chain links TRBV7-8 to TRBJ1-2; D possibly corresponds to TRBD1 (5 bases). Source material: blood. The source is a human donor in good health. This CDR3 is CASSLDAGSSGYTF. Written as DNA, the CDR3 is TGTGCCAGCAGCTTAGACGCAGGGAGTAGCGGCTACACCTTC.